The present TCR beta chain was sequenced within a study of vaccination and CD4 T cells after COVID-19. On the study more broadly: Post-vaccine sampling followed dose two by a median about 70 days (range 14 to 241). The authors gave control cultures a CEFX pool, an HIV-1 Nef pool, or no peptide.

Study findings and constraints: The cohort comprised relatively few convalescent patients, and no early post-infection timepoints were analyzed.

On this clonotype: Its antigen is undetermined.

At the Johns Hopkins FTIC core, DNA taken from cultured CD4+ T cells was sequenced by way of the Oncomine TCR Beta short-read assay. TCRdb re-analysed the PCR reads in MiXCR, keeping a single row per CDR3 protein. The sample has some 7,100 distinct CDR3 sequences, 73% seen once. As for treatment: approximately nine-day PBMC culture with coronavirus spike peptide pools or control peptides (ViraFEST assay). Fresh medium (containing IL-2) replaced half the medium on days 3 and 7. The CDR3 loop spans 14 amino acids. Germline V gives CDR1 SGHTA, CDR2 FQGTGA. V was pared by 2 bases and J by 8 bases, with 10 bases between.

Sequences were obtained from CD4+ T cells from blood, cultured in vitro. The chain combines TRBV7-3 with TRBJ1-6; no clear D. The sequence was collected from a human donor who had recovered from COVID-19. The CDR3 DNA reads TGTGCCAGCAGCTTATTCGAGCCCGATTCACCCCTCCACTTT. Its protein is CASSLFEPDSPLHF.